The T cell receptor beta chain under discussion was sequenced for a study of T cell responses to AZD1222 COVID-19 vaccine. Sequencing used immunoSEQ multiplex PCR; TCRdb keeps in-frame clones, though not all of them. The repertoire holds 120,000 to 150,000 clones, with around 88% as singletons. Germline V gene sequence: CDR1 ENHRY, CDR2 SYGVKD. The CDR3 consists of 17 residues. Between the trimmed V and J ends, which lost 4 bases and 2 bases, there was a span of 20 bases. Of note for this clone: Its antigen remains unidentified.

Notes on the study in general: Most donors were white British, females outnumbered males, and clonal diversity was possibly underestimated. Unmutated regions of variants are reportedly targeted by nearly half of spike-specific TCRs. Spike-wide vaccine-associated CD4 TCRs dominated at 160-218 and 743-854.

The source of this sequence is an adult in good health. This specimen consisted of peripheral blood, obtained on day 0 of AZD1222 vaccination. V and J are TRBV10-3 and TRBJ1-1; maybe TRBD1 (6 bases). The CDR3 region has the DNA TGTGCCATCAGTGGCCGAGACAGGTCTCCTGCTAACACTGAAGCTTTCTTT. This gives the protein CAISGRDRSPANTEAFF.